The clone carrying this T cell receptor (beta chain) has only a few counts. This entry is derived from a study of identical twins. TCRdb re-called the 5' RACE reads with MiXCR, one entry per CDR3 protein. The profile shows some 250,000 distinct CDR3 sequences, 5% to 7% of them singletons. CDR1 is SGDLS and CDR2 is YYNGEE in the germline V gene. With 0 bases clipped from V and 7 bases from J, the junction kept 4 bases outside the gene matches. The CDR3 contains 15 residues. This sample also belongs to another study, concerning T cells expressing NK-cell markers.

V is TRBV9 and J is TRBJ2-1; 10 bases agree with TRBD2. This clonotype was sampled from a woman younger than 35 in good health. Sequencing was performed on CD8+ T cells sorted from blood. The CDR3 DNA reads as TGTGCCAGCAGCGTAGTAGGAGCGGGGGGGAATGAGCAGTTCTTC. Translated, it gives CASSVVGAGGNEQFF. Drawing the rest from reference TRBV9 and TRBJ2-1, the complete variable domain is DSGVTQTPKHLITATGQRVTLRCSPRSGDLSVYWYQQSLDQGLQFLIQYYNGEERAKGNILERFSAQQFPDLHSELNLSSLELGDSALYFCASSVVGAGGNEQFFGPGTRLTVL.